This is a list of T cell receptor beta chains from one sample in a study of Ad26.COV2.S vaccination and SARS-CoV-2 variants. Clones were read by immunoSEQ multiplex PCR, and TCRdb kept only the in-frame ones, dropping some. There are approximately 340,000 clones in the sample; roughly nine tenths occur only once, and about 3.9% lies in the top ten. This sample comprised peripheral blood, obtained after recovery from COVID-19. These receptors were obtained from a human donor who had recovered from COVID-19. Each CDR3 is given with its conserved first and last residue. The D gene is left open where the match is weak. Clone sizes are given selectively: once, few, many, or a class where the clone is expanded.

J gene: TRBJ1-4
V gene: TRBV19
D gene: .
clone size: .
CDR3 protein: CASSNSATVPKKLFF
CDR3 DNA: TGTGCCAGTAGCAACTCTGCGACTGTACCCAAAAAACTGTTTTTT

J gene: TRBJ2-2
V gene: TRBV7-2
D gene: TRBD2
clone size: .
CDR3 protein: CASSLALAGTGELFF
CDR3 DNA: TGTGCCAGCAGCTTAGCCCTAGCGGGCACCGGGGAGCTGTTTTTT

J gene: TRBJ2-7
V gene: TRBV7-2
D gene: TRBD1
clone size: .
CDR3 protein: CASSEMGTGIYEQYF
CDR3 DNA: TGTGCCAGCAGTGAGATGGGGACAGGGATCTACGAGCAGTACTTC

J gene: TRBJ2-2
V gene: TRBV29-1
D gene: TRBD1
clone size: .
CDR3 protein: CSVRQGLTGELFF
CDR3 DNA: TGCAGCGTCCGACAGGGTTTAACCGGGGAGCTGTTTTTT

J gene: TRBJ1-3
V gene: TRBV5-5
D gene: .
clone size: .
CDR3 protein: CASSLGSGSSGNTIYF
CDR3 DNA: TGTGCCAGCAGCTTGGGGTCGGGAAGCTCTGGAAACACCATATATTTT

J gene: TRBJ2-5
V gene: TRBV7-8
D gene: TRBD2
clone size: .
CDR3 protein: CASSLVAVVGGGRETQYF
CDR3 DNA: TGTGCCAGCAGCTTAGTGGCTGTGGTTGGCGGGGGGCGGGAGACCCAGTACTTC

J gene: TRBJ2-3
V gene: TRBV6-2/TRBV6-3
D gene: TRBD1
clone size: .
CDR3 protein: CASSPTDRAGTDTQYF
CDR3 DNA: TGTGCCAGCAGTCCGACGGACAGGGCTGGCACAGATACGCAGTATTTT

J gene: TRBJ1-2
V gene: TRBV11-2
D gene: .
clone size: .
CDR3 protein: CASSLDTYGYTF
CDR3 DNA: TGTGCCAGCAGCTTAGACACCTATGGCTACACCTTC

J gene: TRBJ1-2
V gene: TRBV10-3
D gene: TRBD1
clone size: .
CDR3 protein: CAISETQTGQGTSGYTF
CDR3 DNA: TGTGCCATCAGTGAGACGCAAACCGGACAGGGGACGAGTGGCTACACCTTC

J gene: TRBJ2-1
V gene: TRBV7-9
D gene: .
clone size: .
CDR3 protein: CASSPKLFNEQFF
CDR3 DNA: TGTGCCAGCAGCCCAAAACTTTTCAATGAGCAGTTCTTC

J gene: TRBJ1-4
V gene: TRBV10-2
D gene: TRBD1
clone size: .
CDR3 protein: CASRDTGGNEKLFF
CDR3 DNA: TGCGCCAGCAGGGATACAGGGGGCAATGAAAAACTGTTTTTT

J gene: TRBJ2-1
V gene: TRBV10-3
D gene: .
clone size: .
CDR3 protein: CAISDRPYNEQFF
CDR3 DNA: TGTGCCATCAGTGACAGGCCCTACAATGAGCAGTTCTTC

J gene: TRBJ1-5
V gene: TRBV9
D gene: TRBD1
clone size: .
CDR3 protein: CASSRTGYSNQPQHF
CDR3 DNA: TGTGCCAGCAGCCGGACAGGGTATAGCAATCAGCCCCAGCATTTT

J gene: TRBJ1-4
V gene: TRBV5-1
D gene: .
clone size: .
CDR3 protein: CASSQYLSTATNEKLFF
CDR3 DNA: TGCGCCAGCAGCCAATATCTATCAACTGCAACTAATGAAAAACTGTTTTTT

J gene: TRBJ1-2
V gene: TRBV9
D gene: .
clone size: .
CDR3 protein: CASSVGSNNYGYTF
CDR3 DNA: TGTGCCAGCAGCGTGGGGAGCAATAACTATGGCTACACCTTC

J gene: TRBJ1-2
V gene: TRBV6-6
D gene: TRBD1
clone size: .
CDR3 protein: CASSYRTGENYGYTF
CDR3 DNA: TGTGCCAGCAGTTACAGGACAGGGGAGAACTATGGCTACACCTTC

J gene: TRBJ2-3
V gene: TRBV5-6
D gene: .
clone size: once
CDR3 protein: CASSLRGPTDTQYF
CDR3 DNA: TGTGCCAGCAGCTTGCGGGGGCCTACAGATACGCAGTATTTT

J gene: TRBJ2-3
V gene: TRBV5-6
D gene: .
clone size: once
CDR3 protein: CASSLDTGAGTDTQYF
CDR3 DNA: TGTGCCAGCAGCTTGGATACGGGGGCGGGCACAGATACGCAGTATTTT

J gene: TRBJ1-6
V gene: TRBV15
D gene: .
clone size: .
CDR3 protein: CATSQGRGNSPLHF
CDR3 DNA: TGTGCCACCTCTCAGGGAAGGGGGAATTCACCCCTCCACTTT

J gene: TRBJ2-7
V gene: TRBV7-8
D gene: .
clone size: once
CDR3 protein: CASSFPGGNEQYF
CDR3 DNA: TGTGCCAGCAGCTTCCCTGGGGGCAACGAGCAGTACTTC

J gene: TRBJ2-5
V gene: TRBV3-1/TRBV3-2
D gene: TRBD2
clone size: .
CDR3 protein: CASSARGGRETQYF
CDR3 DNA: TGTGCCAGCAGCGCGCGGGGGGGCCGTGAGACCCAGTACTTC

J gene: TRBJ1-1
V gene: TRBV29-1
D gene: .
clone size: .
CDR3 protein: CSVGGVLNTEAFF
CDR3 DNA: TGCAGCGTCGGGGGGGTTTTGAACACTGAAGCTTTCTTT

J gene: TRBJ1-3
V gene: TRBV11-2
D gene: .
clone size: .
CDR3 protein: CASSSVWTRSGNTIYF
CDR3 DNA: TGTGCCAGCAGCTCTGTCTGGACCCGCTCTGGAAACACCATATATTTT

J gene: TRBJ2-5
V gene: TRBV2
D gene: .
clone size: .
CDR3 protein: CASSSSAETQYF
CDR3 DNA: TGTGCCAGCAGTAGTAGTGCAGAGACCCAGTACTTC

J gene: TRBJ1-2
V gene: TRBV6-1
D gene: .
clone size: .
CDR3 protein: CASSELGHTSGYTF
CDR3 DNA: TGTGCCAGCAGTGAACTAGGACATACATCTGGCTACACCTTC

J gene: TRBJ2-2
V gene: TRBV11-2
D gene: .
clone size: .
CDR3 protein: CASSSTANTGELFF
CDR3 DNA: TGTGCCAGCAGCTCGACAGCGAACACCGGGGAGCTGTTTTTT

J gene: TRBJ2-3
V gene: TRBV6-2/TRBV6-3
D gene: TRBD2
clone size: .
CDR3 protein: CASSYTPRTSDYTDTQYF
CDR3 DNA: TGTGCCAGCAGTTACACCCCCCGGACTAGCGACTACACAGATACGCAGTATTTT

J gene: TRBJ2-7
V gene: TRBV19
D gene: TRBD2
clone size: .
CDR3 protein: CASSTTSGGLYEQYF
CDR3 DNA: TGTGCCAGTAGTACAACTAGCGGGGGGTTATACGAGCAGTACTTC

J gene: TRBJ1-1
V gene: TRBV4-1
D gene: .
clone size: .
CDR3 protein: CASSQDLGGLNTEAFF
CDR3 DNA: TGCGCCAGCAGCCAAGACCTGGGAGGACTGAACACTGAAGCTTTCTTT

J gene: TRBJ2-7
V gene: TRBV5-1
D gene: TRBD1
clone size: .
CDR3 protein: CASSLTLTGAYEQYF
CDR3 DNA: TGCGCCAGCAGCTTGACATTGACAGGGGCTTACGAGCAGTACTTC

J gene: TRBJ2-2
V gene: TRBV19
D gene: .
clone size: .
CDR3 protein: CASSRTKTGRTGELFF
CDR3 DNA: TGTGCCAGTAGTCGAACCAAGACGGGGAGGACCGGGGAGCTGTTTTTT

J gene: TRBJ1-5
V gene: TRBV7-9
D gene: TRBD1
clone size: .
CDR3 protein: CASSPPSPGTGASKPQHF
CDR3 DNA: TGTGCCAGCAGCCCCCCAAGTCCGGGGACAGGGGCCTCGAAGCCCCAGCATTTT

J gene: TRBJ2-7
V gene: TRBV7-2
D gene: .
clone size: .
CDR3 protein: CASSLATFYEQYF
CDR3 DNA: TGTGCCAGCAGCTTAGCTACCTTTTACGAGCAGTACTTC

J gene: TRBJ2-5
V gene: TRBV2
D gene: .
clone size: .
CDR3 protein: CASSEAPPGVWETQYF
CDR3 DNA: TGTGCCAGCAGTGAAGCTCCCCCGGGGGTCTGGGAGACCCAGTACTTC

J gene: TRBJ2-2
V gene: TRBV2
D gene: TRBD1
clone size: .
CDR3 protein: CATQGATNTGELFF
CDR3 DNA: TGTGCCACCCAGGGGGCTACGAACACCGGGGAGCTGTTTTTT

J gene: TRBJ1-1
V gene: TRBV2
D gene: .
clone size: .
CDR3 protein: CASSAAGGLNTEAFF
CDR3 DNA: TGTGCCAGCAGTGCCGCGGGTGGCCTGAACACTGAAGCTTTCTTT

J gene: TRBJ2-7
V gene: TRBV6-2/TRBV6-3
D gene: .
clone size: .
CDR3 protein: CASSLVRGPYEQYF
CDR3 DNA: TGTGCCAGCAGTTTGGTTCGGGGCCCCTACGAGCAGTACTTC

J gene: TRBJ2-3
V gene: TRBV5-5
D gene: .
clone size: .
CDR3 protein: CASSLGGLGGTDTQYF
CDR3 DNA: TGTGCCAGCAGCCTTGGCGGTCTCGGTGGCACAGATACGCAGTATTTT

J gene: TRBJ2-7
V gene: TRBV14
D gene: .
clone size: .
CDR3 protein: CASSQGAYEQYF
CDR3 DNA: TGTGCCAGCAGCCAAGGAGCCTACGAGCAGTACTTC

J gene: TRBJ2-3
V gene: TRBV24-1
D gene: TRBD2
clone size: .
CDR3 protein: CATSASSGGPTDTQYF
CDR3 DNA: TGTGCCACCAGTGCCTCGAGCGGGGGCCCCACAGATACGCAGTATTTT

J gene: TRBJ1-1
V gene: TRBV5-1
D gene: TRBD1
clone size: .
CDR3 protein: CASSLRGTGGNTEAFF
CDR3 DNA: TGCGCCAGCAGCTTGCGCGGGACAGGGGGCAACACTGAAGCTTTCTTT

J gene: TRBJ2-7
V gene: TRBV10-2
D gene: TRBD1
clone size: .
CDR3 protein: CASSESLGTDIYEQYF
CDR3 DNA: TGCGCCAGCAGTGAGTCGCTTGGGACAGACATCTACGAGCAGTACTTC

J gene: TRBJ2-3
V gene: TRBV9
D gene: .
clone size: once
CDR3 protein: CASSVGRGTGSTDTQYF
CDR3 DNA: TGTGCCAGCAGCGTAGGGCGGGGAACAGGTAGCACAGATACGCAGTATTTT

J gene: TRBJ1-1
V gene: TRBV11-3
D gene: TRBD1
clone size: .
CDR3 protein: CASSPRTGTEAFF
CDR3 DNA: TGTGCCAGCAGCCCACGGACAGGGACTGAAGCTTTCTTT

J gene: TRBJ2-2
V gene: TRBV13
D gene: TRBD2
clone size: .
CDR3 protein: CASSLNRLASGELFF
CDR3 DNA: TGTGCCAGCAGCCTCAACCGACTAGCCTCCGGGGAGCTGTTTTTT

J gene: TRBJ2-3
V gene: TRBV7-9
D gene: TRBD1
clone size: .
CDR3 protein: CASSPGQATDTQYF
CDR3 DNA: TGTGCCAGCAGCCCTGGACAGGCCACAGATACGCAGTATTTT

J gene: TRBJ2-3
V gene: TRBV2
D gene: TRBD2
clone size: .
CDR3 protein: CASSDASGATDTQYF
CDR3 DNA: TGTGCCAGCAGTGACGCTAGCGGGGCCACAGATACGCAGTATTTT

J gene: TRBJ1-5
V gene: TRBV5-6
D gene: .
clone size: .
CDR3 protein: CASSSMGNQPQHF
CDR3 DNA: TGTGCCAGCAGTTCTATGGGCAATCAGCCCCAGCATTTT

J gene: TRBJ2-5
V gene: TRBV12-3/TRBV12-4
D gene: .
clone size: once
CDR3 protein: CASSLTNQETQYF
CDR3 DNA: TGTGCCAGCAGTTTAACGAACCAAGAGACCCAGTACTTC

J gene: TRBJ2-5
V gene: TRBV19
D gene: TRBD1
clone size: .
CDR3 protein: CASSPNPGQGMETQYF
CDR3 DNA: TGTGCCAGTAGTCCAAACCCGGGACAGGGCATGGAGACCCAGTACTTC